The 24 T cell receptor beta chains below were found in one sample sequenced in a study of vaccination effects on CD4 cells after COVID-19. After expansion with viral peptide pools in the ViraFEST assay, antigen-specific CD4+ T cells were sequenced. Having been cultured for around ten days, the cells underwent CD4+ T cell isolation. Participants received two doses of either the BNT162b2 or mRNA-1273 vaccine. No antigen has been identified for these receptors. Using immunoSEQ multiplex PCR, the repertoire was profiled, and TCRdb retains in-frame clones only, with some absent. The profile shows 20,000 to 25,000 clones, around 63% of them singletons. The sample here was CD4+ T cells from PBMCs cultured with SARS-CoV-2 spike peptides, taken after COVID-19 vaccination. These receptors all stem from a human donor who received a COVID-19 vaccine.

This clone was detected a few times. The rearrangement uses TRBV18 and TRBJ1-1; TRBD1 aligns across 7 bases. The CDR3 has 13 residues. V dropped 5 bases and J dropped 5; count of bases not matched to a gene: 5. CDR1 is KGHSH, CDR2 LQKENI, per germline. CDR3 residues: CASSYRGGTEAFF. The DNA of the CDR3 is TGTGCCAGCTCATACAGGGGTGGGACTGAAGCTTTCTTT.

This clone was observed a few times. Here the CDR3 reads CASSSRTGDFYAYEQYF. CDR3 nucleotides: TGTGCCAGTAGTAGCCGGACAGGGGATTTTTACGCCTACGAGCAGTACTTC. V and J are TRBV19 and TRBJ2-7, with 9 bases fitting TRBD1. V was clipped by 4 bases and J by 2 bases; unmatched bases: 12. CDR3 length: 17 residues. Germline V gene data show CDR1 as LNHDA and CDR2 as SQIVND (reference sequence).

V is TRBV5-1 and J is TRBJ2-7; the D gene is possibly TRBD2 (6 bases). V was clipped by 5 bases and J by 0 bases, with 12 bases between them. This CDR3 comprises 14 residues. Germline V lookup: CDR1 SGHRS, CDR2 YFSETQ. CDR3 in amino acids: CASRQEGLSYEQYF. The CDR3 nucleotides are TGCGCCAGCAGACAGGAGGGTCTCTCCTACGAGCAGTACTTC. The entire variable domain, with the rest obtained from reference TRBV5-1 and TRBJ2-7, is as follows: KAGVTQTPRYLIKTRGQQVTLSCSPISGHRSVSWYQQTPGQGLQFLFEYFSETQRNKGNFPGRFSGRQFSNSRSEMNVSTLELGDSALYLCASRQEGLSYEQYFGPGTRLTVT.

The CDR3 loop reads CASSQDPGGNEKLFF. The CDR3 DNA reads as TGCGCCAGCAGCCAAGATCCAGGGGGTAATGAAAAACTGTTTTTT. This chain connects TRBV4-1 to TRBJ1-4, with TRBD1 matching 7 bases. With 0 bases clipped from V and 4 bases from J, the junction kept 2 bases outside the gene matches. The CDR3 sequence is 15 residues long. Germline V CDR1 and CDR2: MGHRA, YSYEKL.

The chain links TRBV7-8 to TRBJ1-2, with D unclear. Germline-derived CDR1 and CDR2 are SGHVS and FQNEAQ. V was shortened by 2 bases and J by 7 bases, with 11 bases between the two germline ends. The CDR3 spans 13 residues. This chain's CDR3 is CASSLSPELGYTF. CDR3 nucleotide sequence: TGTGCCAGCAGCTTATCCCCGGAGCTTGGCTACACCTTC.

The J gene is TRBJ2-3, the V gene TRBV19; TRBD1 matches at 9 bases. The ends lost 10 bases at V and 6 bases at J; junction bases unmatched: 14. CDR1 and CDR2 from the germline V gene are LNHDA and SQIVND (reference sequence). This CDR3 has 15 residues. CDR3: CATQTGTGKSDTQYF. The DNA for the CDR3 is TGTGCCACCCAAACTGGGACAGGGAAATCGGATACGCAGTATTTT.

The chain couples TRBV29-1 to TRBJ2-1; D is ambiguous. The CDR3 has 13 residues. Germline-derived CDR1 and CDR2 are SQVTM and ANQGSEA. The germline V and J ends were trimmed by 8 bases and 0 bases, with 11 bases remaining between them. CDR3 sequence: CSLSDLSYNEQFF. The CDR3 coding sequence is TGCAGCCTGTCGGACCTCTCCTACAATGAGCAGTTCTTC.

The chain links TRBV10-1 to TRBJ2-2, with 9 bases that match TRBD1. CDR3 length: 15 amino acids. Germline V lookup: CDR1 WNHNN, CDR2 SYGVQD (reference sequence). V gave up 5 bases and J gave up 5 bases; unmatched junction bases: 6. The CDR3 reads CASSWTGALTGELFF. The DNA for the CDR3 is TGCGCCAGCAGTTGGACAGGGGCGTTGACCGGGGAGCTGTTTTTT.

The chain joins TRBV6-5 to TRBJ1-6, with TRBD1 as a possible D gene (5 bases). V lost 0 bases, J lost 2 bases, and 8 bases lay in between. The CDR3 sequence is 16 residues long. Germline lookup yields CDR1 MNHEY and CDR2 SVGAGI. The DNA for the CDR3 is TGTGCCAGCAGTTACTCTTACAGGACCTATAATTCACCCCTCCACTTT. This translates into CASSYSYRTYNSPLHF.

This clone was detected a few times. The CDR3 bases are TGTGCCAGCTCACCACCTTGGCAGGGAAGAGAAGAGACCCAGTACTTC. Translation gives CASSPPWQGREETQYF. This rearrangement joins TRBV18 to TRBJ2-5; TRBD1 might be the D (5 bases). The CDR3 is 16 residues long. Germline CDR1 is KGHSH and CDR2 is LQKENI. V was trimmed by 0 bases and J by 3 bases, leaving 14 bases between them.

This rearrangement joins TRBV6-5 to TRBJ1-5; a possible D gene is TRBD1 (5 bases). Germline CDR1 MNHEY, CDR2 SVGAGI. V was clipped by 4 bases and J by 5 bases, with 9 bases between them. The CDR3 loop spans 13 amino acids. CDR3 sequence reads: CASSLDKDQPQHF. CDR3 nucleotide sequence: TGTGCCAGCAGTTTGGACAAAGATCAGCCCCAGCATTTT.

The chain uses TRBV27 and TRBJ1-4, with a weak D call TRBD1 (6 bases). The CDR3 length is 15 residues. Germline V lookup: CDR1 MNHEY, CDR2 SMNVEV (reference sequence). V lost 4 bases, J lost 10 bases, and 19 bases lay in between. CDR3 nucleotides: TGTGCCAGCAGTTCACCTCTTGGGGGGCGAGGAAAACTGTTTTTT. Its protein is CASSSPLGGRGKLFF.

V usage is TRBV5-4 and J usage is TRBJ2-7; 10 bases fit TRBD1. Germline lookup yields CDR1 SGHNT and CDR2 YYREEE (reference sequence). Trimming removed 1 base from V and 4 bases from J; junction bases left unmatched: 5. The CDR3 contains 15 residues. The CDR3 region is CASSLSGTGAYEQYF. CDR3 sequence (DNA): TGTGCCAGCAGCTTGAGTGGGACAGGGGCATACGAGCAGTACTTC.

This clone was seen once. The chain combines TRBV29-1 with TRBJ2-7; 7 bases line up with TRBD1. This CDR3 spans 13 amino acids. The V segment lost 7 bases and the J segment 7 bases; nucleotides outside the gene matches: 13. Germline CDR1 SQVTM, CDR2 ANQGSEA. DNA of the CDR3: TGCAGCGCCACCCTGACAGGGATTCGGGAGCAGTACTTC. It codes for CSATLTGIREQYF.

The V call is TRBV6-1, the J call TRBJ1-2; D not resolved. V was trimmed by 3 bases and J by 5 bases, leaving 10 bases between them. This CDR3 contains 13 residues. Germline-derived CDR1 and CDR2 are MNHNS and SASEGT. The CDR3 DNA follows: TGTGCCAGCAGTGATTACGGAACTTATGGCTACACCTTC. Amino acid sequence: CASSDYGTYGYTF.

V and J are TRBV6-2 or TRBV6-3 and TRBJ2-7; D may correspond to TRBD1 or TRBD2 (6 bases each). The germline CDR1 and CDR2 sequences are MNHEY and SVGEGT. V lost 10 bases and J lost 4, with 20 bases in between. The CDR3 has 14 amino acids. The CDR3 sequence: CATNPWGARYEQYF. Here the CDR3 DNA reads TGTGCCACCAACCCCTGGGGGGCGCGTTACGAGCAGTACTTC.

Here the CDR3 DNA reads TGCGCCAGCAGCCAAGAACTAGCGGGACTGTACCAAGAGACCCAGTACTTC. Its protein is CASSQELAGLYQETQYF. The V call is TRBV4-1, the J call TRBJ2-5; TRBD2 matches at 10 bases. The germline CDR1 and CDR2 sequences are MGHRA and YSYEKL. The CDR3 is 17 amino acids. V lost 0 bases, J lost 0 bases, and 4 bases stayed unmatched.

The chain combines TRBV2 with TRBJ1-2; possibly TRBD1 for D (6 bases). CDR3 length equals 16 residues. Germline CDR1 and CDR2: SNHLY and FYNNEI. V lost 6 bases, J lost 3 bases, and 20 bases lay in between. The chain's CDR3 is CASSRDTLAAYYGYTF. DNA of the CDR3: TGTGCCAGCAGCCGGGACACATTGGCAGCTTACTATGGCTACACCTTC.

This clone turned up a few times. This chain uses TRBV2 with TRBJ1-5, with D possibly TRBD1 on 5 matching bases. The CDR3 totals 15 residues. The germline CDR1 and CDR2 sequences are SNHLY and FYNNEI. With 1 base removed from V and 4 bases from J, the gap between germline ends came to 11 bases. CDR3 region: CASSEEGIRNQPQHF. CDR3 DNA: TGTGCCAGCAGTGAAGAGGGGATCCGGAATCAGCCCCAGCATTTT. Together with reference TRBV2 and TRBJ1-5, the CDR3 gives the full variable domain: EPEVTQTPSHQVTQMGQEVILRCVPISNHLYFYWYRQILGQKVEFLVSFYNNEISEKSEIFDDQFSVERPDGSNFTLKIRSTKLEDSAMYFCASSEEGIRNQPQHFGDGTRLSIL.

This clone rates as medium-sized. The chain is built from TRBV7-9 and TRBJ2-4; 7 bases are a match to TRBD2. The germline CDR1 and CDR2 sequences are SEHNR and FQNEAQ (reference sequence). Unmatched junction bases numbered 7, after V lost 9 bases and J lost 8 bases. There are 12 residues in the CDR3. The CDR3 loop reads CASNAGDDIQYF. The DNA of the CDR3 is TGTGCCAGTAACGCGGGGGATGACATTCAGTACTTC. The full variable domain, completed using reference TRBV7-9 and TRBJ2-4, is DTGVSQNPRHKITKRGQNVTFRCDPISEHNRLYWYRQTLGQGPEFLTYFQNEAQLEKSRLLSDRFSAERPKGSFSTLEIQRTEQGDSAMYLCASNAGDDIQYFGAGTRLSVL.

The V and J genes are TRBV2 and TRBJ2-5; the D gene is possibly TRBD1 (6 bases). Trimming shortened V by 6 bases and J by 5 bases, and 19 bases separated the two germline ends. There are 15 residues in the CDR3. CDR1 and CDR2 (germline): SNHLY, FYNNEI. The CDR3 nucleotides are TGTGCCAGCAGCCGAGACCAGGGGTCGGGGGAGACCCAGTACTTC. Translated: CASSRDQGSGETQYF.

This chain links TRBV27 with TRBJ1-1, with unresolved D. V shed 0 bases and J shed 3 bases, with 8 bases lying between them. CDR1 MNHEY and CDR2 SMNVEV come from the germline V gene (reference sequence). CDR3 length: 14 amino acids. The CDR3 DNA reads TGTGCCAGCAGTTTATCGGGCCGGGACACTGAAGCTTTCTTT. Translating gives CASSLSGRDTEAFF.

The chain carries TRBV20-1 and TRBJ2-3; unclear D gene. V dropped 3 bases and J dropped 5 bases, with 9 bases sitting between them. Germline assignment: CDR1 DFQATT and CDR2 SNEGSKA (reference sequence). The CDR3 consists of 12 residues. CDR3 loop: CSASLLQDTQYF. CDR3 coding DNA: TGCAGTGCTAGTCTACTTCAAGATACGCAGTATTTT.

This clone was picked up a small number of times. V gene TRBV29-1 combines with J gene TRBJ1-2; D unclear. The CDR3 runs to 12 residues. V lost 4 bases and J 4 bases, leaving 10 bases between the germline ends. Germline V gives CDR1 SQVTM, CDR2 ANQGSEA. The CDR3 DNA sequence: TGCAGCGTTGGGAGGGCAGGCTATGGCTACACCTTC. Its protein is CSVGRAGYGYTF.